Listed below are T cell receptor beta chains from one sample, sequenced in a study of control samples from healthy donors and cancer patients. Some clones are missing from TCRdb's copy, which holds only in-frame ones; the method was immunoSEQ multiplex PCR. The sample has some 150,000 clones; 75% to 95% are singletons. Sequencing was done on a sample of blood. These receptors came from a man between 25 and 39 years old in good health. The CDR3 runs from the conserved cysteine through the conserved F or W. Fields, in order: clone size, V gene, D gene, J gene, CDR3 DNA, CDR3 protein. A D gene is named only where the DNA matches it firmly. Clone size is not always given. Where it is, it says once, few, many or a class for expanded clones.

>-|TRBV7-6|TRBD1|TRBJ2-1
TGTGCCAGCAGCTTACGACAGGGGGTAAGCAATGAGCAGTTCTTC
CASSLRQGVSNEQFF
>-|TRBV11-2|TRBD1|TRBJ1-1
TGTGCCAGCGCTCGGACAGGCGAGAACACTGAAGCTTTCTTT
CASARTGENTEAFF
>-|TRBV10-3|-|TRBJ2-3
TGTGCCATCAGTGAGTCGGCGGGGCGCACAGATACGCAGTATTTT
CAISESAGRTDTQYF
>once|TRBV5-4|-|TRBJ2-3
TGTGCCAGCAGCTTGGGCCAGGGTTCAGATACGCAGTATTTT
CASSLGQGSDTQYF
>-|TRBV9|TRBD1|TRBJ2-2
TGTGCCAGCAGCGCAACCCAAGACAGGGCGGTTTCGGACACCGGGGAGCTGTTTTTT
CASSATQDRAVSDTGELFF
>-|TRBV10-3|-|TRBJ1-1
TGTGCCATCAGTGAGTCGAGAGGGAACACTGAAGCTTTCTTT
CAISESRGNTEAFF
>-|TRBV5-1|-|TRBJ1-1
TGCGCCAGCAGCTTCAGGGCAGCCCCGAAGGTGACTGAAGCTTTCTTT
CASSFRAAPKVTEAFF
>-|TRBV29-1|-|TRBJ1-4
TGCAGCGTTGAAGGACACCCCGGGAGCAATGAAAAACTGTTTTTT
CSVEGHPGSNEKLFF
>-|TRBV5-1|-|TRBJ2-7
TGCGCCAGCAGCCCACGTGGTGGTTACGAGCAGTACTTC
CASSPRGGYEQYF
>-|TRBV6-5|-|TRBJ1-2
TGTGCCAGTTCCCGGGACATAAACACTAACTATGGCTACACCTTC
CASSRDINTNYGYTF
>-|TRBV6-5|TRBD1|TRBJ1-3
TGTGCCAGTCACATACAGGGGGCTGGAAACACCATATATTTT
CASHIQGAGNTIYF
>-|TRBV19|-|TRBJ1-1
TGTGCCAGTAGTCCTGGGGCCCTGGCGCACACTGAAGCTTTCTTT
CASSPGALAHTEAFF
>-|TRBV24-1|TRBD1|TRBJ1-1
TGTGCCACCAGTGATGCCGGGACAGGGCGGTCTGAAGCTTTCTTT
CATSDAGTGRSEAFF
>-|TRBV23-1|-|TRBJ1-3
TGCGCCAGCAGTCATGGAAACACCATATATTTT
CASSHGNTIYF
>-|TRBV14|TRBD1|TRBJ1-6
TGTGCCAGCAGCCCCTCCCCCCCGGGACAGTTCAATAATTCACCCCTCCACTTT
CASSPSPPGQFNNSPLHF
>-|TRBV30|TRBD1|TRBJ1-4
TGTGCCTGGAGTCAGGGGGCCAATGAAAAACTGTTTTTT
CAWSQGANEKLFF
>-|TRBV19|TRBD1|TRBJ1-5
TGTGCCAGTAGTATACGACAGGGAAGTGGCGCCAATCAGCCCCAGCATTTT
CASSIRQGSGANQPQHF